This T cell receptor (beta chain) was captured in a study of draining lymph node invasion in breast cancer. Study-level findings and limits: Across all tissues, Treg clonal expansion appeared greater than Tconv expansion. Roughly 13-22% of Treg TCRs per tissue were shared with Tconvs, suggesting peripheral Treg induction.

TCRdb processed the bulk RNA-seq reads anew with MiXCR; each CDR3 protein has one entry. This table holds some 2,500 distinct CDR3 sequences, 70% found once. The V gene's germline CDR1 is MGHRA and CDR2 YSYEKL. This CDR3 comprises 15 residues. Between the trimmed V and J ends, which lost 2 bases and 3 bases, there was a span of 11 bases. Sorting for CD4+ CD45RA- CD25high cells yielded memory regulatory T cells. Pan T Cell kit enrichment preceded staining and sorting of T cells. Notes on this clonotype: Its antigen is not known.

The V gene is TRBV4-1, the J gene TRBJ1-5; tentative D call: TRBD1 (5 bases). The sequenced material came from sorted memory Tregs from a lymph node. The TCR was taken from a female donor with luminal breast cancer. CDR3 protein: CASSQPWGPNQPQHF. CDR3 nucleotides: TGCGCCAGCAGCCAACCCTGGGGACCCAATCAGCCCCAGCATTTT.